This T cell receptor beta chain derives from a study of T cells after yellow fever vaccination. This clonotype was seen only a few times. No antigen is known for it. The V and J ends lost 2 bases and 6 bases respectively, with 17 bases between them. The CDR3 sequence is 14 residues long. Germline V lookup: CDR1 GTSNPN, CDR2 SVGIG (reference sequence). Whole-study findings and limits: The CD4 and CD8 compartments had a small share of their clonotypes in common. Though weaker, the secondary response peaked faster, on day 5 versus 15. Post-booster reappearance was seen for most primary-vaccination clones (about 96% CD4, roughly 91% CD8). Contamination by abundant bulk-population clonotypes could be present in FACS-sorted repertoires.

TCRdb fed the 5' RACE reads into MiXCR, producing one record per CDR3 protein. The sample has about 240,000 distinct CDR3 sequences, less than 9% seen once. The input for sequencing was CD4+ T cells sorted from PBMCs, taken 15 days after the yellow fever booster vaccination. V gene TRBV30 combines with J gene TRBJ2-7; possibly TRBD2 for D (6 bases). This clonotype was obtained from a man younger than 40 who received the YFV17D yellow fever vaccine. CDR3 nucleotide sequence: TGTGCCTGGAGTCAGGTTAGCGGATCGGGCGAGCAGTACTTC. This sequence encodes CAWSQVSGSGEQYF.